This T cell receptor beta chain emerged from a study of blood T cell repertoires in COVID-19. Enrollees, about 18 to 89 years old, lived in around 23 US areas. Cohorts were based on clinical histories the participants reported. Symptom resolution, clearance, or two negative PCRs marked donors in Cohort 3 as recovered. As processed by the authors: Amplified reference gene primers provided the basis for estimating nucleated cell counts. Libraries were prepared by immunoSEQ multiplex PCR; TCRdb keeps only in-frame clonotypes and omits some of them. V, J and clone size are taken as reported in that table, and D and trimming were inferred from the DNA itself. Among approximately 200,000 clones, roughly 82% were seen once, and the ten largest hold about 12%. This TCR was sampled from a man aged 40-55 years who had recovered from COVID-19. The sample was PBMCs or T cells enriched from blood (not recorded which).

CDR3: CASSFDRESHEQYF. The CDR3 DNA reads TGTGCCAGCAGCTTCGACAGGGAAAGTCACGAGCAGTACTTC. The rearrangement joins TRBV7-2 to TRBJ2-7, with 7 bases that match TRBD1. The CDR3 is made up of 14 amino acids. With V trimmed by 3 bases and J by 5 bases, 7 bases remained unmatched. The germline CDR1 and CDR2 sequences are SGHTA and FQGNSA. The complete variable domain, with remaining parts taken from reference TRBV7-2 and TRBJ2-7, reads GAGVSQSPSNKVTEKGKDVELRCDPISGHTALYWYRQSLGQGLEFLIYFQGNSAPDKSGLPSDRFSAERTGGSVSTLTIQRTQQEDSAVYLCASSFDRESHEQYFGPGTRLTVT.